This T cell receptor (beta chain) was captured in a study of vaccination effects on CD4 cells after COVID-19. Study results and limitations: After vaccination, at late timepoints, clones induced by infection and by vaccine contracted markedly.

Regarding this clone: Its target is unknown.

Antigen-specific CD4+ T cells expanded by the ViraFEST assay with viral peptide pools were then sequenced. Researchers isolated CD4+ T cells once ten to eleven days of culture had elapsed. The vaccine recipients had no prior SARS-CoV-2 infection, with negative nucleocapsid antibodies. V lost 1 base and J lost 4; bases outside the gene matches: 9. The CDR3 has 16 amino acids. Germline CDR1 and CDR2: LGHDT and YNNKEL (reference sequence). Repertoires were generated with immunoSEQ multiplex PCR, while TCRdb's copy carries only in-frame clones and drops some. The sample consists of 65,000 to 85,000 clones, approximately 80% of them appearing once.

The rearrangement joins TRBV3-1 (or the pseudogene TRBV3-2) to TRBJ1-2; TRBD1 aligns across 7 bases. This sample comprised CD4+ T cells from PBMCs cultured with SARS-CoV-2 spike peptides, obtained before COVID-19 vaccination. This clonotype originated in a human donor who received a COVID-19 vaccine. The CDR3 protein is CASSQVSTGTTYGYTF. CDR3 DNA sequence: TGTGCCAGCAGCCAAGTATCGACAGGGACTACCTATGGCTACACCTTC.